This paragraph covers one T cell receptor (beta chain) sequence. As yet, its antigen is unknown. The data derive from a study of beta chain features in type 1 diabetes. The entirety of the isolated RNA underwent reverse transcription, so expressed TCRB transcripts were sequenced. The protocol was immunoSEQ multiplex PCR, while the TCRdb copy is restricted to in-frame clones and leaves out a portion. The sample yields about 650,000 clones, under 15% seen once. Study-wide results and caveats: TCRB rearrangement may or may not be influenced by HLA type; here this remained unresolved. In all four CD4+ subsets, TCRB CDR3 length was significantly, moderately reduced in type 1 diabetes.

Germline V gene sequence: CDR1 SEHNR, CDR2 FQNEAQ (reference sequence). The V and J ends lost 8 bases and 0 bases respectively, with 5 bases between them. The CDR3 contains 12 residues. This receptor was obtained from a young man with type 1 diabetes. Sequenced material: naive CD4+ T cells from blood. V gene TRBV7-9 combines with J gene TRBJ1-5, with D unclear. CDR3 DNA: TGTGCCAGCGGAGTTAGCAATCAGCCCCAGCATTTT. Its protein is CASGVSNQPQHF.